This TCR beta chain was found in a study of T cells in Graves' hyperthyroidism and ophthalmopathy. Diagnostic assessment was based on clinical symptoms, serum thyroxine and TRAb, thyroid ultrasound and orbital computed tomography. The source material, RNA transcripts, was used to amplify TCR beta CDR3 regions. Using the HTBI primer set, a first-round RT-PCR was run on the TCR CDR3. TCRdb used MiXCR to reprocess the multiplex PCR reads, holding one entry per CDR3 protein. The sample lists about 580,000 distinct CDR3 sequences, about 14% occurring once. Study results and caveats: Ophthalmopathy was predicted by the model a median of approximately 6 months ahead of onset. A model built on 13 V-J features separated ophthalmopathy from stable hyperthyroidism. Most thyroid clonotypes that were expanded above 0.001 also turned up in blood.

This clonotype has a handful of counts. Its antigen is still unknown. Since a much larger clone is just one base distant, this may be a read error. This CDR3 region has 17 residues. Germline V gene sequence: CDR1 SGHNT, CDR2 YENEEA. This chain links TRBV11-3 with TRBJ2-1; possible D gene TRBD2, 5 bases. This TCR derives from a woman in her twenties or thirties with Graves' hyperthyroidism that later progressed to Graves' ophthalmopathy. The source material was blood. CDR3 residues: CTSSSPYTSTGNDEQFF. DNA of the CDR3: TGTACCAGCAGCTCGCCATACACCTCGACCGGGAACGATGAGCAGTTCTTC.